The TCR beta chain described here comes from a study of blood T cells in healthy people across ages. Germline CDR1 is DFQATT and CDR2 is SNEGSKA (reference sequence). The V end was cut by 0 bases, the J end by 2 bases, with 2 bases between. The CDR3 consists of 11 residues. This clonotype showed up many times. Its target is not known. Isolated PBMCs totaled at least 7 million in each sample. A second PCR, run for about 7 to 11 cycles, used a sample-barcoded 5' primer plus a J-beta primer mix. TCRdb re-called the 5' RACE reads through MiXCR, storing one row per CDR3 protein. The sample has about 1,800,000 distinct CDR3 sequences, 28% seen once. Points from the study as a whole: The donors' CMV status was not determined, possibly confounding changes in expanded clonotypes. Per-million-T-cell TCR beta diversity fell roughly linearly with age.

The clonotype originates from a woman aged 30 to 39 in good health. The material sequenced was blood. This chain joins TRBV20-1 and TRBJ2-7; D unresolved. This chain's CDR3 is CSARDTYEQYF. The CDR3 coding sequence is TGCAGTGCTAGAGATACCTACGAGCAGTACTTC.